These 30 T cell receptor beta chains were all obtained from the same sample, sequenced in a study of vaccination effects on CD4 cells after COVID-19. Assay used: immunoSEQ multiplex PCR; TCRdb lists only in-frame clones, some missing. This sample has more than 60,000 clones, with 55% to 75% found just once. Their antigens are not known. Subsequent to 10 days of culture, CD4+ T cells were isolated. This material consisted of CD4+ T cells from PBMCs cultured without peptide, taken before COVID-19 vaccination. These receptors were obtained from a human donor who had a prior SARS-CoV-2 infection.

In DNA form, the CDR3 reads TGTGCCAGCAGCAGCAGGGTCAGCCCCGGGGAGCTGTTTTTT. Protein sequence: CASSSRVSPGELFF. V and J are TRBV11-3 and TRBJ2-2, with a tentative D call TRBD1 (5 bases). Germline CDR1 SGHNT, CDR2 YENEEA. V gave up 5 bases and J gave up 6 bases, with 13 bases separating them. The CDR3 spans 14 residues.

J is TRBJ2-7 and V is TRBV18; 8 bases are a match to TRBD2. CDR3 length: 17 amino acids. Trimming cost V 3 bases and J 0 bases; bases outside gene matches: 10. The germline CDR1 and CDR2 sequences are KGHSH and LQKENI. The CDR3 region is CASSPERGTSGSYEQYF. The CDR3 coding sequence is TGTGCCAGCTCACCCGAAAGGGGAACTAGCGGCTCCTACGAGCAGTACTTC.

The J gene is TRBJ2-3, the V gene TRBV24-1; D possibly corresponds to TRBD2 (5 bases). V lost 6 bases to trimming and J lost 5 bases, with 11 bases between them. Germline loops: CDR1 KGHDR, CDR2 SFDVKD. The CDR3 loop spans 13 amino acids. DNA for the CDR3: TGTGCCACCAGTTTAGTAGGAGGAGATACGCAGTATTTT. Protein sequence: CATSLVGGDTQYF.

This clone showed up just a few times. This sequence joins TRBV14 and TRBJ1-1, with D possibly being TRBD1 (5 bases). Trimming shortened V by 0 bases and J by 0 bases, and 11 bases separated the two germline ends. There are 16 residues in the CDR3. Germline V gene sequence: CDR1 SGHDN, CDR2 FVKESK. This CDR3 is CASSQDHGAMNTEAFF. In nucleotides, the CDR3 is TGTGCCAGCAGCCAAGATCATGGGGCCATGAACACTGAAGCTTTCTTT.

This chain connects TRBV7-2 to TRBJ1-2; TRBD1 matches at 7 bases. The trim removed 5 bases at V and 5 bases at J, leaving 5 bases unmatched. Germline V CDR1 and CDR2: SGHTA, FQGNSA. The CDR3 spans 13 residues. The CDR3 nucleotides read TGTGCCAGCAGCGTGGGACAGCAATATGGCTACACCTTC. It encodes CASSVGQQYGYTF.

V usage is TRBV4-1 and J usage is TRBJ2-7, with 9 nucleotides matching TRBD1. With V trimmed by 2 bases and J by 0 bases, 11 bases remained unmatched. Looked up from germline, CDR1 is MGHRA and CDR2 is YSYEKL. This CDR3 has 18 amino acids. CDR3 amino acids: CASSQWETGGYRSYEQYF. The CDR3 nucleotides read TGCGCCAGCAGCCAATGGGAAACAGGGGGCTACCGCTCCTACGAGCAGTACTTC.

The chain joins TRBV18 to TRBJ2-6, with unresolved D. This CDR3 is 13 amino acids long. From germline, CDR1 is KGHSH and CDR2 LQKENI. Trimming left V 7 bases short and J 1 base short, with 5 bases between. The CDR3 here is CASLESGANVLTF. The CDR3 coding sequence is TGTGCCAGCTTGGAGTCTGGGGCCAACGTCCTGACTTTC.

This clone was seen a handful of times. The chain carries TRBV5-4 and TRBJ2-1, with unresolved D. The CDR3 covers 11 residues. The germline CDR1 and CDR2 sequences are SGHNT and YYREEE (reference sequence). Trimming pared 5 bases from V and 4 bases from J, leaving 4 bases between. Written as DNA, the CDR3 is TGTGCCAGCAGTAGGTACAATGAGCAGTTCTTC. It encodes CASSRYNEQFF.

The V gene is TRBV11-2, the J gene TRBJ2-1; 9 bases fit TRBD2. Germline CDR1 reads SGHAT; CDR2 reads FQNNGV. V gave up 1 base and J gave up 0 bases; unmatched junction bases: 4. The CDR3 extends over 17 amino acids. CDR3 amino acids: CASSLGFSGSSYNEQFF. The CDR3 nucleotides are TGTGCCAGCAGCTTAGGTTTTAGCGGGAGCTCCTACAATGAGCAGTTCTTC. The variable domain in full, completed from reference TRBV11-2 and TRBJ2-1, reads EAGVAQSPRYKIIEKRQSVAFWCNPISGHATLYWYQQILGQGPKLLIQFQNNGVVDDSQLPKDRFSAERLKGVDSTLKIQPAKLEDSAVYLCASSLGFSGSSYNEQFFGPGTRLTVL.

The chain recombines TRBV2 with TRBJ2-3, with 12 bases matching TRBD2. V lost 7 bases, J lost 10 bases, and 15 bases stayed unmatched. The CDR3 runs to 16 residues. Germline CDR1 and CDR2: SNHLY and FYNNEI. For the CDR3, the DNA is TGTGCCAGCACCCTCCCGAGGACTAGCGGGGAATCGTCGCAGTATTTT. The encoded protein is CASTLPRTSGESSQYF.

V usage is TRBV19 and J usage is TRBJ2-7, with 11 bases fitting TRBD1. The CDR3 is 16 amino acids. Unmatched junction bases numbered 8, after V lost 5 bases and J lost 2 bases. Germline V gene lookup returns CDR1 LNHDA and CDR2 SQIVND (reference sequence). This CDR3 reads CASSAGQGASPYEQYF. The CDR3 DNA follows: TGTGCCAGTAGTGCCGGACAGGGGGCGTCCCCCTACGAGCAGTACTTC.

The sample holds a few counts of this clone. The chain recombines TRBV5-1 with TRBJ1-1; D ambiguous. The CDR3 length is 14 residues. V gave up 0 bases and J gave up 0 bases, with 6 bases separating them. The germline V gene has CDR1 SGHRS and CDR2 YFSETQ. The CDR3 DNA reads TGCGCCAGCAGCTTGGACGGACTGAACACTGAAGCTTTCTTT. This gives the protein CASSLDGLNTEAFF.

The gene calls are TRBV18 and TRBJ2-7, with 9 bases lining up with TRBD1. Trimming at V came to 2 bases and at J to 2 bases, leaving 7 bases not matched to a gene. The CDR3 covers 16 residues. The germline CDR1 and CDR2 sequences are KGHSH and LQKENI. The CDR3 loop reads CASSPNGQGTPYEQYF. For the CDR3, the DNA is TGTGCCAGCTCACCAAATGGACAGGGGACCCCCTACGAGCAGTACTTC. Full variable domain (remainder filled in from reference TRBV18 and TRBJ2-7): NAGVMQNPRHLVRRRGQEARLRCSPMKGHSHVYWYRQLPEEGLKFMVYLQKENIIDESGMPKERFSAEFPKEGPSILRIQQVVRGDSAAYFCASSPNGQGTPYEQYFGPGTRLTVT.

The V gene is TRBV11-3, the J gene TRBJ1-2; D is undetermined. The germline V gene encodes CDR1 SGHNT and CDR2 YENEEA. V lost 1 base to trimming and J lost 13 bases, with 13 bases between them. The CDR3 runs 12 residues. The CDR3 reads CASSLGGAGTTF. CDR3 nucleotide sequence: TGTGCCAGCAGCTTAGGGGGAGCGGGCACCACCTTC.

Written as DNA, the CDR3 is TGTGCCAGCAGTGAAGGAGGGGGGATCCGCGGATATGGCTACACCTTC. This translates into CASSEGGGIRGYGYTF. This chain uses TRBV2 with TRBJ1-2; D might be TRBD1 (6 bases). V lost 1 base and J 5 bases, leaving 17 bases between the germline ends. This CDR3 is 16 amino acids long. CDR1 is SNHLY, CDR2 FYNNEI, per germline.

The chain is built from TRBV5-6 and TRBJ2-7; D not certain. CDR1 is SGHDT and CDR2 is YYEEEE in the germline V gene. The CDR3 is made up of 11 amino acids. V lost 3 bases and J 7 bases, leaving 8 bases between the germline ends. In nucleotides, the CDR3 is TGTGCCAGCAGCTCGTACGGGGAGCAGTACTTC. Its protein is CASSSYGEQYF.

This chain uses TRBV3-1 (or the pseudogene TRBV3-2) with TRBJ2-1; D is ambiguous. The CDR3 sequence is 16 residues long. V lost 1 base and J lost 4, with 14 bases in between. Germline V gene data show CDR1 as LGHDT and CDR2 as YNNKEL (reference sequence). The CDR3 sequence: CASSQAAADRYNEQFF. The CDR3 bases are TGTGCCAGCAGCCAAGCGGCAGCAGATAGATACAATGAGCAGTTCTTC.

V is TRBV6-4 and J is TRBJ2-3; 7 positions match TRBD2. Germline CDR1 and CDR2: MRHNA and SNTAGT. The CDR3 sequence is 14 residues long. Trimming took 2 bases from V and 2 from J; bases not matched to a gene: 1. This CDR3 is CASSDSGDTDTQYF. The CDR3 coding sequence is TGTGCCAGCAGTGACAGCGGGGACACAGATACGCAGTATTTT.

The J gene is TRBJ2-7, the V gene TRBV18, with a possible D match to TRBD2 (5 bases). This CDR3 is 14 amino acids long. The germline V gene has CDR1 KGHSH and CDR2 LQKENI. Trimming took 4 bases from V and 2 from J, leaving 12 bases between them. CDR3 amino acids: CASSRERSPYEQYF. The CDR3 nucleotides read TGTGCCAGCTCACGGGAGAGGAGTCCCTACGAGCAGTACTTC.

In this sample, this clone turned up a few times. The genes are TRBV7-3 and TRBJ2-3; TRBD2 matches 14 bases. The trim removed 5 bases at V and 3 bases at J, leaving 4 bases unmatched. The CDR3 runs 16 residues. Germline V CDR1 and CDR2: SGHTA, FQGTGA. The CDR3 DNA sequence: TGTGCCAGCAGCCCAGGACTAGCGGGAGGTACAGATACGCAGTATTTT. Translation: CASSPGLAGGTDTQYF.

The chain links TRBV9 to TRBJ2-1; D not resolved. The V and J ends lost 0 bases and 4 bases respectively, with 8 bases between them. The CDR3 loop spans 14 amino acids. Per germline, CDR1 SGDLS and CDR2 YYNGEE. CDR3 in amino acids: CASSVGAVYNEQFF. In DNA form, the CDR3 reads TGTGCCAGCAGCGTAGGGGCCGTATACAATGAGCAGTTCTTC.

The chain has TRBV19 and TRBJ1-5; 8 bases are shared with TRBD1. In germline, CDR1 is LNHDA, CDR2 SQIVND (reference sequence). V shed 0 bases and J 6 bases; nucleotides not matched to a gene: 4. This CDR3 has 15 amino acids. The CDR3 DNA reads TGTGCCAGTAGTATAGAGACAGGGGTGGTTCAGCCCCAGCATTTT. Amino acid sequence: CASSIETGVVQPQHF.

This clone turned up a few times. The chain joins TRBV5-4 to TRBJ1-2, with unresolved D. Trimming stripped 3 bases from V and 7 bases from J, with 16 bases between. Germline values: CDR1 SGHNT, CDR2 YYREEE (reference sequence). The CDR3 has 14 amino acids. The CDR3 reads CASSSGPPEGGYTF. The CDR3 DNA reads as TGTGCCAGCAGCTCCGGACCTCCGGAAGGTGGCTACACCTTC.

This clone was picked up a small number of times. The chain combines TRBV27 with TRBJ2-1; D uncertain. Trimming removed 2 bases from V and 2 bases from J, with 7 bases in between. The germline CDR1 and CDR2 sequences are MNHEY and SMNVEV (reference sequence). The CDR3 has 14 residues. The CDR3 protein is CASSLGYTYNEQFF. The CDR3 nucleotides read TGTGCCAGCAGTTTAGGCTACACCTACAATGAGCAGTTCTTC.

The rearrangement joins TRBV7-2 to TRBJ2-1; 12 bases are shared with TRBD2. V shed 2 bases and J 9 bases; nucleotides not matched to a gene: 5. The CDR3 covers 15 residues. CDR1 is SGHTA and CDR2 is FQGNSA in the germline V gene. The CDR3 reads CASSLTRLAGVEQFF. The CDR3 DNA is TGTGCCAGCAGCTTAACTCGACTAGCGGGGGTTGAGCAGTTCTTC.

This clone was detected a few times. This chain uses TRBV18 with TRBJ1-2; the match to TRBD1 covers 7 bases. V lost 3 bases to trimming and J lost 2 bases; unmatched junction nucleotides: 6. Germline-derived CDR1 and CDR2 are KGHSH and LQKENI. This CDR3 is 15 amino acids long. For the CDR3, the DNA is TGTGCCAGCTCACCGCTGGGACAGAGCAACTATGGCTACACCTTC. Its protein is CASSPLGQSNYGYTF.

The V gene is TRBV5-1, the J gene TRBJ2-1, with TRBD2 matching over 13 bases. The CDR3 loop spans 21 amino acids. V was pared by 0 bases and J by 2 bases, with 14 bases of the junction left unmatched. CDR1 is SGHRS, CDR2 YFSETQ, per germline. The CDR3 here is CASSLAPPGLAGTPPYNEQFF. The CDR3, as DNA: TGCGCCAGCAGCTTGGCCCCCCCGGGACTAGCGGGAACCCCCCCCTACAATGAGCAGTTCTTC.

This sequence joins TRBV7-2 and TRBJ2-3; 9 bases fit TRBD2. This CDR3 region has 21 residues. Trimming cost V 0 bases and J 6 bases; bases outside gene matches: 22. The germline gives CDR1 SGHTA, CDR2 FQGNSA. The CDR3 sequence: CASSLALGAGGKTMRSDTQYF. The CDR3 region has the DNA TGTGCCAGCAGCTTAGCACTGGGCGCGGGGGGGAAAACTATGAGATCGGATACGCAGTATTTT.

CDR3 region: CASSDQPDWNNSPLHF. The CDR3 region has the DNA TGTGCCAGCAGCGATCAGCCGGATTGGAATAATTCACCCCTCCACTTT. The chain carries TRBV9 and TRBJ1-6; D gene unclear. CDR1 and CDR2 from the germline V gene are SGDLS and YYNGEE. Trimming removed 3 bases from V and 5 bases from J, with 15 bases in between. The CDR3 sequence is 16 residues long.

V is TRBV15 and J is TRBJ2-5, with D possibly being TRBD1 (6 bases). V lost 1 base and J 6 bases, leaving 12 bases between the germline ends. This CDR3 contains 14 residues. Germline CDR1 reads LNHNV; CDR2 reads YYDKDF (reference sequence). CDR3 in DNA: TGTGCCACCAGCAGAGCAGGCAGGGGTCAGACCCAGTACTTC. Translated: CATSRAGRGQTQYF.